The rows below give T cell receptor beta chains drawn from one sample of a study of identical twins. MiXCR was run by TCRdb on the 5' RACE reads, yielding one entry per CDR3 protein. The table records 1.5 million to 2 million distinct CDR3 sequences, under 35% of them present only once. Sequencing input: cord blood. The receptors shown here come from a newborn girl in good health. Each CDR3 is given with its conserved first and last residue. The order of the fields is V gene, clone size, J gene, D gene, CDR3 protein, CDR3 DNA. The D gene is left open where the match is weak. The size field is filled for only some rows; it gives once, few, many or a size class.

TRBV10-3,few,TRBJ1-1,.,CAISESEGNTEAFF,TGTGCCATCAGTGAGTCTGAAGGGAACACTGAAGCTTTCTTT
TRBV29-1,few,TRBJ2-7,.,CSVEVAGVEQYF,TGCAGCGTTGAAGTGGCAGGGGTCGAGCAGTACTTC
TRBV20-1,few,TRBJ1-2,TRBD1,CSGTGNGGYTF,TGCAGCGGGACAGGGAATGGTGGCTACACCTTC
TRBV4-2,few,TRBJ1-5,.,CASSQDRGRGNQPQHF,TGTGCCAGCAGCCAAGATAGAGGGAGGGGGAACCAGCCCCAGCATTTT
TRBV21-1,few,TRBJ1-6,.,CASYLPGRSSYNSPLHF,TGTGCCAGCTACCTACCGGGACGGAGCTCCTATAATTCACCCCTCCACTTT
TRBV9,few,TRBJ2-7,TRBD2,CASSVGGLPAYEQYF,TGTGCCAGCAGCGTAGGGGGACTACCTGCCTACGAGCAGTACTTC
TRBV25-1,.,TRBJ2-3,.,CAIGPRGTDTQYF,TGTGCCATCGGACCCAGGGGCACAGATACGCAGTATTTT
TRBV20-1,.,TRBJ2-7,TRBD2,CSARASGRQSSYEQYF,TGCAGTGCTAGGGCTAGCGGGAGGCAGAGTTCCTACGAGCAGTACTTC
TRBV30,few,TRBJ2-7,.,CAWSNGEQYF,TGTGCCTGGAGTAACGGCGAGCAGTACTTC
TRBV7-9,.,TRBJ2-1,.,CASSLEWRARGIGNNEQFF,TGTGCCAGCAGCTTAGAGTGGCGGGCCCGAGGGATTGGCAACAATGAGCAGTTCTTC
TRBV11-3,.,TRBJ2-1,TRBD2,CASSSGGPGYNEQFF,TGTGCCAGCAGCTCGGGGGGTCCAGGCTACAATGAGCAGTTCTTC
TRBV4-2,few,TRBJ1-1,.,CASSQGERHIRNTEAFF,TGTGCCAGCAGCCAAGGGGAGAGACATATTAGGAACACTGAAGCTTTCTTT
TRBV20-1,.,TRBJ2-3,.,CSARANTDTQYF,TGCAGTGCTAGGGCTAACACAGATACGCAGTATTTT
TRBV6-1,many,TRBJ2-5,.,CASSGGLQETQYF,TGTGCCAGCAGTGGGGGGCTCCAAGAGACCCAGTACTTC
TRBV10-3,.,TRBJ2-1,TRBD1,CAISDRIKLQGSRRNEQFF,TGTGCCATCAGTGACCGTATTAAACTACAGGGGAGTCGTCGCAATGAGCAGTTCTTC
TRBV3-1,.,TRBJ2-7,TRBD1,CASSRIDRVHEQYF,TGTGCCAGCAGCCGAATCGACAGGGTCCACGAGCAGTACTTC
TRBV7-9,.,TRBJ2-1,.,CASSPKASSYNEQFF,TGTGCCAGCAGCCCCAAAGCTAGCTCCTACAATGAGCAGTTCTTC
TRBV5-5,few,TRBJ1-2,.,CASSFRGGNYGYTF,TGTGCCAGCAGCTTTAGGGGAGGTAACTATGGCTACACCTTC
TRBV3-1,few,TRBJ2-5,.,CASSPMNQETQYF,TGTGCCAGCAGCCCAATGAACCAAGAGACCCAGTACTTC
TRBV25-1,.,TRBJ2-2,.,CASSETDKNTGELFF,TGTGCCAGCAGTGAAACCGACAAAAACACCGGGGAGCTGTTTTTT
TRBV2,few,TRBJ1-2,.,CASRWGDNYGYTF,TGTGCCAGCAGGTGGGGGGATAACTATGGCTACACCTTC
TRBV9,.,TRBJ2-1,TRBD1,CASSATLTGGSYNEQFF,TGTGCCAGCAGCGCCACCTTGACAGGGGGCTCCTACAATGAGCAGTTCTTC
TRBV15,.,TRBJ2-1,TRBD2,CATSRDMGTRYNEQFF,TGTGCCACCAGCAGAGATATGGGGACTAGATACAATGAGCAGTTCTTC
TRBV10-2,.,TRBJ1-2,.,CASSEDGQGGYTF,TGCGCCAGCAGTGAGGACGGCCAGGGTGGCTACACCTTC
TRBV27,many,TRBJ2-7,TRBD1,CASSRGRIHEQYF,TGTGCCAGCAGTAGGGGGCGTATCCACGAGCAGTACTTC
TRBV30,once,TRBJ1-2,TRBD1,CAWSPTGGYGYTF,TGTGCCTGGAGTCCGACAGGGGGCTATGGCTACACCTTC
TRBV12-3/TRBV12-4,many,TRBJ1-1,TRBD1,CASSLRTGSEAFF,TGCGCCAGCAGCTTGCGGACAGGCAGTGAAGCTTTCTTT
TRBV30,.,TRBJ2-1,TRBD1,CAWSSFRDRGQFF,TGTGCCTGGAGTTCCTTCCGGGACAGGGGACAGTTCTTC
TRBV2,few,TRBJ2-1,TRBD1,CASSRAGTGVANEQFF,TGTGCCAGCAGTCGTGCCGGGACAGGGGTTGCCAATGAGCAGTTCTTC
TRBV3-1,.,TRBJ1-6,TRBD1,CASSQGDRVGGSPLHF,TGTGCCAGCAGCCAAGGGGACAGGGTCGGCGGATCACCCCTCCACTTT
TRBV6-5,.,TRBJ1-2,.,CASMGQVRSCGYTF,TGTGCCAGCATGGGTCAGGTCAGGTCATGTGGCTACACCTTC
TRBV5-1,.,TRBJ1-4,TRBD1,CASSLAGRGQGREKLFF,TGCGCCAGCAGCTTGGCCGGGCGGGGACAGGGTCGGGAAAAACTGTTTTTT
TRBV28,.,TRBJ1-2,.,CASSLSAGRPEYGYTF,TGTGCCAGCAGTTTATCGGCAGGCAGGCCGGAATATGGCTACACCTTC
TRBV20-1,.,TRBJ2-1,TRBD2,CSALRGGSYNEQFF,TGCAGTGCCCTTCGCGGGGGTTCCTACAATGAGCAGTTCTTC
TRBV7-9,.,TRBJ2-1,.,CASSFEGARDEQFF,TGTGCCAGCAGCTTTGAGGGTGCGCGGGATGAGCAGTTCTTC
TRBV20-1,.,TRBJ2-7,TRBD2,CSADERERLYEQYF,TGCAGTGCTGACGAGCGGGAGAGGCTGTACGAGCAGTACTTC
TRBV12-3/TRBV12-4,.,TRBJ2-3,.,CASSRGASFTDTQYF,TGTGCCAGCAGTAGGGGGGCTAGCTTCACAGATACGCAGTATTTT
TRBV4-2,.,TRBJ1-2,.,CASSQEPGGQVYGYTF,TGTGCCAGCAGCCAAGAACCCGGGGGGCAGGTCTATGGCTACACCTTC
TRBV12-3/TRBV12-4,many,TRBJ2-1,.,CATSEGYNEQFF,TGTGCCACCTCCGAGGGGTACAATGAGCAGTTCTTC
TRBV18,once,TRBJ1-5,.,CASSPEWAGGNQPQHF,TGTGCCAGCTCACCAGAATGGGCAGGGGGCAATCAGCCCCAGCATTTT
TRBV4-1,.,TRBJ2-3,.,CASSSYQGGSPYTQYF,TGCGCCAGCAGCAGTTACCAGGGGGGGAGCCCGTATACGCAGTATTTT
TRBV10-3,.,TRBJ1-5,.,CAMLNQPQHF,TGTGCCATGCTAAATCAGCCCCAGCATTTT
TRBV5-1,.,TRBJ2-7,.,CASSLAASDPYEQYF,TGCGCCAGCAGCTTGGCCGCCTCAGATCCCTACGAGCAGTACTTC
TRBV2,.,TRBJ1-4,.,CASRNRESGEKLFF,TGTGCCAGCAGAAACAGAGAATCGGGTGAAAAACTGTTTTTT
TRBV6-5,once,TRBJ2-7,TRBD1,CASSYSPTGSSYNEQYF,TGTGCCAGCAGTTACTCCCCGACAGGGAGCTCCTACAATGAGCAGTACTTC
TRBV29-1,.,TRBJ1-5,.,CSVETGGPQHF,TGCAGCGTTGAGACAGGTGGTCCCCAGCATTTT
TRBV2,few,TRBJ1-2,.,CASPARSGRANYGYTF,TGTGCCAGCCCTGCCCGATCCGGGCGAGCTAACTATGGCTACACCTTC
TRBV20-1,.,TRBJ1-2,.,CSARALQNHGYTF,TGCAGTGCTAGGGCTCTCCAAAACCATGGCTACACCTTC
TRBV5-1,few,TRBJ2-5,TRBD2,CASSTSGVGETQYF,TGCGCCAGCAGCACTAGCGGGGTAGGGGAGACCCAGTACTTC
TRBV12-3/TRBV12-4,once,TRBJ2-7,TRBD2,CASSFLVGGDEQYF,TGTGCCAGCAGTTTTTTGGTTGGGGGGGACGAGCAGTACTTC
TRBV11-2,once,TRBJ2-4,TRBD1,CASSPGQGKNLQYF,TGTGCCAGCAGCCCCGGACAGGGTAAAAACCTTCAGTACTTC
TRBV12-3/TRBV12-4,few,TRBJ2-3,.,CASSRDHTDTQYF,TGTGCCAGCAGTAGGGACCACACAGATACGCAGTATTTT
TRBV27,few,TRBJ2-3,.,CASTKFDMSTDTQYF,TGTGCCAGTACGAAATTCGACATGAGCACAGATACGCAGTATTTT
TRBV2,few,TRBJ2-5,TRBD1,CASSATPDRVVLQYF,TGTGCCAGCAGTGCCACCCCGGACAGGGTAGTGCTGCAGTACTTC
TRBV11-2,.,TRBJ1-2,TRBD1,CASGLSGTVYGYTF,TGTGCCAGCGGCTTATCCGGGACAGTCTATGGCTACACCTTC
TRBV3-1,few,TRBJ2-3,.,CASSQVIGGSDTQYF,TGTGCCAGCAGCCAAGTCATAGGGGGGTCAGATACGCAGTATTTT
TRBV11-2,.,TRBJ2-5,.,CASSLGSVGQETQYF,TGTGCCAGCAGCTTAGGGTCGGTAGGCCAAGAGACCCAGTACTTC